What follows are 27 T cell receptor beta chains derived from one specimen sequenced in a study of blood T cells in healthy people across ages. Through a sample-barcoded 5' primer and a J-beta primer mix, a second PCR was run for 7 to 11 cycles. TCRdb independently ran MiXCR on the 5' RACE reads; one entry per CDR3 protein. This table holds about 1.1 million distinct CDR3 sequences, around two fifths found once. The sample taken for sequencing was blood. These receptor sequences come from a man aged 18 to 29 in good health.

This clonotype occurred many times. V and J are TRBV12-3 or TRBV12-4 and TRBJ1-2; D not certain. This CDR3 comprises 14 residues. V was clipped by 6 bases and J by 5 bases, with 16 bases between them. CDR3 sequence (DNA): TGTGCCAGCAGCCCAGGTGGCTTTAAGTATGGCTACACCTTC. Its protein is CASSPGGFKYGYTF.

A few counts support this clonotype. This chain joins TRBV20-1 and TRBJ2-5; D gene unclear. This CDR3 region has 13 residues. The V end lost 6 bases, the J end lost 3 bases, and 14 bases lay between the germline ends. The germline CDR1 and CDR2 sequences are DFQATT and SNEGSKA (reference sequence). CDR3: CSAISRTEETQYF. Here the CDR3 DNA reads TGCAGTGCCATCTCGCGGACGGAAGAGACCCAGTACTTC.

The chain has TRBV12-3 or TRBV12-4 and TRBJ2-5; D is uncertain. This CDR3 region has 11 residues. With 2 bases removed from V and 11 bases from J, the gap between germline ends came to 9 bases. The CDR3 DNA reads as TGTGCCAGCAGTTTACAGGCGGAGCAGTACTTC. It yields the protein CASSLQAEQYF.

This chain uses TRBV20-1 with TRBJ2-5; D may be TRBD1 (5 bases). This CDR3 comprises 16 residues. Trimming stripped 3 bases from V and 2 bases from J, with 19 bases between. Germline CDR1 and CDR2: DFQATT and SNEGSKA (reference sequence). CDR3 residues: CSASGERGTRQETQYF. The CDR3, as DNA: TGCAGTGCTAGTGGAGAAAGGGGTACCCGACAAGAGACCCAGTACTTC.

This clonotype was counted only a few times. The rearrangement joins TRBV4-3 to TRBJ1-2, with D hard to call. The CDR3 contains 15 residues. Trimming pared 2 bases from V and 8 bases from J, leaving 18 bases between. Germline-derived CDR1 and CDR2 are LGHNA and YSLEER. CDR3: CASSQLHLTMNGYTF. In DNA form, the CDR3 reads TGCGCCAGCAGCCAACTACACCTCACAATGAACGGCTACACCTTC.

This clonotype was detected a few times. The chain employs TRBV20-1 and TRBJ2-1, with 7 nucleotides matching TRBD2. The trim removed 5 bases at V and 8 bases at J, leaving 15 bases unmatched. The CDR3 runs 15 residues. Germline assignment: CDR1 DFQATT and CDR2 SNEGSKA (reference sequence). CDR3 region: CSAYPLSGAADEQFF. CDR3 nucleotides: TGCAGTGCTTACCCGTTGAGCGGGGCGGCCGATGAGCAGTTCTTC.

As to this clonotype: Sequence at one end of the junction differs from germline and may be a read error. The J gene is TRBJ1-5, the V gene TRBV27, with D unresolved. There are 13 residues in the CDR3. Germline V gene lookup returns CDR1 MNHEY and CDR2 SMNVEV (reference sequence). CDR3 in amino acids: CTSSLSMHQPQHF. CDR3 nucleotides: TGTACCAGCAGTTTATCAATGCATCAGCCCCAGCATTTT.

The chain is built from TRBV27 and TRBJ1-2, with a tentative D call TRBD1 (6 bases). Per the germline V gene, CDR1 is MNHEY and CDR2 is SMNVEV (reference sequence). Trimming removed 6 bases from V and 6 bases from J, with 17 bases in between. The CDR3 extends over 14 amino acids. The CDR3 nucleotides are TGTGCCAGCAGACCCCCAGCAGGGGTGCATGGCTACACCTTC. This codes for CASRPPAGVHGYTF.

The chain joins TRBV9 to TRBJ1-1; D unclear. The CDR3 has 15 amino acids. V was trimmed by 0 bases and J by 0 bases, leaving 9 bases between them. Germline CDR1 is SGDLS and CDR2 is YYNGEE. The CDR3 reads CASSVEAAMNTEAFF. For the CDR3, the DNA is TGTGCCAGCAGCGTAGAGGCAGCTATGAACACTGAAGCTTTCTTT. Full variable domain (remainder filled in from reference TRBV9 and TRBJ1-1): DSGVTQTPKHLITATGQRVTLRCSPRSGDLSVYWYQQSLDQGLQFLIQYYNGEERAKGNILERFSAQQFPDLHSELNLSSLELGDSALYFCASSVEAAMNTEAFFGQGTRLTVV.

This clonotype was seen a handful of times. The rearrangement links TRBV5-4 to TRBJ2-3; 13 nucleotides line up with TRBD2. Per the germline V gene, CDR1 is SGHNT and CDR2 is YYREEE (reference sequence). This CDR3 is 17 amino acids long. The V and J ends lost 3 bases and 5 bases, in that order; junction bases with no gene match: 9. The CDR3 DNA reads TGTGCCAGCAGCTCGGGACTAGCGGGAAGTCTTGTAGATACGCAGTATTTT. It is translated as CASSSGLAGSLVDTQYF.

The rearrangement uses TRBV30 and TRBJ2-1; 8 bases line up with TRBD2. TRBJ2-7 matches the DNA end more closely, so the J call is doubtful. Germline CDR1 and CDR2: GTSNPN and SVGIG (reference sequence). The CDR3 extends over 15 amino acids. In nucleotides, the CDR3 is TGTGCCTGGAGCGGGGGGGCGAGCTCCTACAATGAGCAGTACTTC. This gives the protein CAWSGGASSYNEQYF.

The chain links TRBV20-1 to TRBJ2-2; D might be TRBD2 (5 bases). This CDR3 comprises 14 residues. CDR1 and CDR2 (germline): DFQATT, SNEGSKA (reference sequence). Trimming took 0 bases from V and 6 from J, leaving 11 bases between them. The CDR3 protein is CSARDPRGPGELFF. In nucleotides, the CDR3 is TGCAGTGCTAGAGACCCCCGGGGTCCCGGGGAGCTGTTTTTT.

There are many counts of this clonotype. This sequence joins TRBV10-3 and TRBJ1-2; 9 nucleotides match TRBD1. CDR3 length: 17 residues. Germline assignment: CDR1 ENHRY and CDR2 SYGVKD. Germline trimming cut 4 bases from V and 2 bases from J; bases unmatched to any gene: 11. The CDR3, as DNA: TGTGCCATCAGTGGGAAACACACAGGGGGCGAAAACTATGGCTACACCTTC. This sequence encodes CAISGKHTGGENYGYTF.

This CDR3 reads CASSLSAESNYGYTF. In DNA form, the CDR3 reads TGTGCCAGCAGCTTAAGTGCAGAAAGTAACTATGGCTACACCTTC. The V gene is TRBV7-2, the J gene TRBJ1-2; D is undetermined. Trimming shortened V by 2 bases and J by 1 base, and 11 bases separated the two germline ends. The CDR3 runs 15 residues. CDR1 and CDR2 (germline): SGHTA, FQGNSA.

This clonotype was counted a few times. This chain connects TRBV7-9 to TRBJ2-1; possibly TRBD2 for D (6 bases). There are 17 residues in the CDR3. The germline V gene encodes CDR1 SEHNR and CDR2 FQNEAQ (reference sequence). Trimming took 5 bases from V and 2 from J, leaving 19 bases between them. The CDR3 here is CASSPPGVAAPYNEQFF. The CDR3 DNA is TGTGCCAGCAGCCCGCCTGGGGTAGCGGCCCCCTACAATGAGCAGTTCTTC.

This clonotype was seen more than once but under ten times. The genes are TRBV6-2 or TRBV6-3 and TRBJ2-7; no reliable D call. CDR3 length: 13 amino acids. V was trimmed by 5 bases and J by 2 bases, leaving 10 bases between them. Germline V gene sequence: CDR1 MNHEY, CDR2 SVGEGT. CDR3 loop: CASSRATPYEQYF. The CDR3 bases are TGTGCCAGCAGTAGGGCGACTCCCTACGAGCAGTACTTC.

The V call is TRBV9, the J call TRBJ1-5, with 7 positions matching TRBD1. Germline trimming cut 4 bases from V and 6 bases from J; bases unmatched to any gene: 10. CDR3 length equals 15 residues. The germline V gene encodes CDR1 SGDLS and CDR2 YYNGEE. DNA of the CDR3: TGTGCCAGCAGCACCGGGACAGAAGCAGGTCAGCCCCAGCATTTT. Amino acids: CASSTGTEAGQPQHF.

The rearrangement links TRBV15 to TRBJ1-1; a possible D gene is TRBD1 (5 bases). This CDR3 contains 14 residues. Germline V lookup: CDR1 LNHNV, CDR2 YYDKDF (reference sequence). V dropped 0 bases and J dropped 6 bases, with 11 bases sitting between them. The chain's CDR3 is CATSRDLQGSEAFF. CDR3 nucleotides: TGTGCCACCAGCAGAGATCTCCAGGGTTCTGAAGCTTTCTTT. The full variable domain, its missing parts supplied by reference TRBV15 and TRBJ1-1, is DAMVIQNPRYQVTQFGKPVTLSCSQTLNHNVMYWYQQKSSQAPKLLFHYYDKDFNNEADTPDNFQSRRPNTSFCFLDIRSPGLGDTAMYLCATSRDLQGSEAFFGQGTRLTVV.

The V and J genes are TRBV5-1 and TRBJ2-5; D is perhaps TRBD2 (5 bases). Germline-derived CDR1 and CDR2 are SGHRS and YFSETQ. The CDR3 loop spans 15 amino acids. With 3 bases removed from V and 1 base from J, the gap between germline ends came to 13 bases. The CDR3 nucleotides read TGCGCCAGCAGCTGGAGGACCCCCACCCAAGAGACCCAGTACTTC. Its protein product is CASSWRTPTQETQYF.

This chain links TRBV28 with TRBJ2-3; possibly TRBD2 for D (5 bases). The germline V gene encodes CDR1 MDHEN and CDR2 SYDVKM. V was pared by 3 bases and J by 2 bases, with 18 bases between. This CDR3 region has 17 residues. The CDR3 region has the DNA TGTGCCAGCAGTTTTCCCAAAACTAGGTGGTCCACAGATACGCAGTATTTT. Amino acid sequence: CASSFPKTRWSTDTQYF. Variable domain in full (rest from reference TRBV28 and TRBJ2-3): DVKVTQSSRYLVKRTGEKVFLECVQDMDHENMFWYRQDPGLGLRLIYFSYDVKMKEKGDIPEGYSVSREKKERFSLILESASTNQTSMYLCASSFPKTRWSTDTQYFGPGTRLTVL.

Concerning this clonotype: One end of the junction is discordant with germline, which a read error may explain. The chain uses TRBV7-9 and TRBJ1-2; 7 bases agree with TRBD1. The CDR3 length is 13 residues. Germline lookup yields CDR1 SEHNR and CDR2 FQNEAQ (reference sequence). Written as DNA, the CDR3 is TGTACCAGCAGCTACCGACAGGGACCTGGCTACACCTTC. This encodes CTSSYRQGPGYTF.

The rearrangement uses TRBV7-8 and TRBJ1-2, with a possible D match to TRBD1 (6 bases). Germline V gene lookup returns CDR1 SGHVS and CDR2 FQNEAQ. This CDR3 contains 16 residues. V was pared by 2 bases and J by 4 bases, with 17 bases between. This chain's CDR3 is CASSLIRGLSSYGYTF. The CDR3 DNA reads as TGTGCCAGCAGCTTAATTCGGGGGCTGAGTTCCTATGGCTACACCTTC.

This clonotype was counted many times. The CDR3 DNA is TGCAGCGTTGAGCAGGTTGGGAATGAGCAGTTCTTC. It translates to CSVEQVGNEQFF. The J gene is TRBJ2-1, the V gene TRBV29-1; D is unclear. The V and J ends lost 3 bases and 7 bases respectively, with 10 bases between them. CDR3 length: 12 residues. The germline V gene encodes CDR1 SQVTM and CDR2 ANQGSEA.

The rearrangement joins TRBV4-1 to TRBJ2-1; the match to TRBD1 covers 7 bases. Germline V gene data show CDR1 as MGHRA and CDR2 as YSYEKL. This CDR3 contains 15 residues. The trim removed 1 base at V and 10 bases at J, leaving 10 bases unmatched. Here the CDR3 DNA reads TGCGCCAGCAGCCAAGTTGACAGGGTGGAAAAGGAGCAGTTCTTC. Encoded protein: CASSQVDRVEKEQFF.

This clonotype was detected only a few times. The gene calls are TRBV4-2 and TRBJ2-6; 10 bases agree with TRBD1. There are 19 residues in the CDR3. Germline V gene data show CDR1 as LGHNA and CDR2 as YNFKEQ. V lost 4 bases, J lost 1 base, and 10 bases stayed unmatched. CDR3 loop: CASSRVTGTGVSGANVLTF. The CDR3 DNA reads TGTGCCAGCAGCCGTGTCACCGGGACAGGGGTTTCTGGGGCCAACGTCCTGACTTTC.

J is TRBJ2-1 and V is TRBV5-1; D possibly corresponds to TRBD1 (6 bases). This CDR3 has 15 amino acids. Trimming took off 0 bases at V and 1 base at J, with 8 bases between the two ends. From germline, CDR1 is SGHRS and CDR2 YFSETQ. In DNA, the CDR3 is TGCGCCAGCAGCTTGGGAGGACAGTCCTACAATGAGCAGTTCTTC. Amino acid sequence: CASSLGGQSYNEQFF.

V and J are TRBV4-2 and TRBJ1-1, with a tentative D call TRBD1 (5 bases). CDR1 and CDR2 from the germline V gene are LGHNA and YNFKEQ. The V end lost 0 bases, the J end lost 3 bases, and 11 bases lay between the germline ends. The CDR3 is 15 residues long. CDR3 in DNA: TGTGCCAGCAGCCAAGATAAGAGGGGTTACACTGAAGCTTTCTTT. It encodes CASSQDKRGYTEAFF.